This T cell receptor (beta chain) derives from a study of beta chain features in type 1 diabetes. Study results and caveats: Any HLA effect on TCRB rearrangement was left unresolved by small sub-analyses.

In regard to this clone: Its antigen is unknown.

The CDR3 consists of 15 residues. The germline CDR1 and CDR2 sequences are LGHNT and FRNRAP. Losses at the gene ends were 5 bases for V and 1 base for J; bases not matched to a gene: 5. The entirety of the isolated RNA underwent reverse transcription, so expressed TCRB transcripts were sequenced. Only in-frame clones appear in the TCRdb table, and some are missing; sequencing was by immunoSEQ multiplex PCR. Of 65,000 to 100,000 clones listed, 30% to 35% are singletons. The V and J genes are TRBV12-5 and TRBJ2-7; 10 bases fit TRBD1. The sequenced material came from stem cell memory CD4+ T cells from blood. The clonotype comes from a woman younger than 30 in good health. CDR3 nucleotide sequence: TGTGCTAGTGGTCCATGGACAGGGGGATCCTACGAGCAGTACTTC. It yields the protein CASGPWTGGSYEQYF.